This T cell receptor beta chain was observed in a study of beta chain features in type 1 diabetes. Expressed TCRB transcripts were sequenced, since all the RNA that had been isolated was reverse transcribed. TCRdb's table, derived via immunoSEQ multiplex PCR, lists solely in-frame clones and lacks some. This table has over 350,000 clones, more than 12% appearing once. Sequenced material: naive CD4+ T cells from blood. The receptor was derived from a woman between 18 and 29 years old in good health.

CDR3 sequence (DNA): TGTGCCAGCAGATCAACAGGGGGATATTCTGGGGCCAACGTCCTGACTTTC. Amino acid sequence: CASRSTGGYSGANVLTF. The gene calls are TRBV28 and TRBJ2-6; 8 bases line up with TRBD1. Germline CDR1 reads MDHEN; CDR2 reads SYDVKM. CDR3 length equals 17 residues. The junction had 8 bases not matched to a gene; V was cut back by 6 bases and J by 1 base.